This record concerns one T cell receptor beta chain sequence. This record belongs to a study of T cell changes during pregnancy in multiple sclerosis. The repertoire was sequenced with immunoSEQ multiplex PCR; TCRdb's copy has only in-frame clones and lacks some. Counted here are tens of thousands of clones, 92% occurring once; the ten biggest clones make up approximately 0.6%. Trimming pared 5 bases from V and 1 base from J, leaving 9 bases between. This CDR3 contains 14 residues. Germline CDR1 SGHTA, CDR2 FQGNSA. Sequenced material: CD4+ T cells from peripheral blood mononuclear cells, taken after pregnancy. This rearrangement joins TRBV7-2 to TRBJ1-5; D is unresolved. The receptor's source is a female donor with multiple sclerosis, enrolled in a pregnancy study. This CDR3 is CASSTSGSNQPQHF. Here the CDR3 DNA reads TGTGCCAGCAGCACATCCGGGAGCAATCAGCCCCAGCATTTT.